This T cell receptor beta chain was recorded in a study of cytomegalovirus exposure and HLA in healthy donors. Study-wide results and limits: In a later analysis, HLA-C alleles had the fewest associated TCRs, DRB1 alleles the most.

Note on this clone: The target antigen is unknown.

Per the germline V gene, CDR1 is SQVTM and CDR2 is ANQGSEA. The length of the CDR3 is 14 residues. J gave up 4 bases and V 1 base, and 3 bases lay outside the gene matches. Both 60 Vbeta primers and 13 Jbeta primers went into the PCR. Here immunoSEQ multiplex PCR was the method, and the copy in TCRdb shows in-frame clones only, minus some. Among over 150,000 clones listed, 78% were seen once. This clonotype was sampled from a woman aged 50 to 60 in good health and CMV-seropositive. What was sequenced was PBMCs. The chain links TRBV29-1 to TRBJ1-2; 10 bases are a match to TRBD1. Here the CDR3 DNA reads TGCAGCGTTGAAGGGACAGGGGGGACCTATGGCTACACCTTC. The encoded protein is CSVEGTGGTYGYTF. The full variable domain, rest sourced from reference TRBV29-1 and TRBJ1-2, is SAVISQKPSRDICQRGTSLTIQCQVDSQVTMMFWYRQQPGQSLTLIATANQGSEATYESGFVIDKFPISRPNLTFSTLTVSNMSPEDSSIYLCSVEGTGGTYGYTFGSGTRLTVV.